This TCR beta chain derives from a study of identical twins. Overall study results and limits: Alpha sequences that were out-of-frame and twin-shared showed an excess of low generation probability. There were fewer insertions in abundant cord blood beta clonotypes, but memory repertoires showed no such pattern.

After template switching added a universal primer site, the resulting cDNA carried unique molecular identifiers. Each CDR3 protein gets one entry after TCRdb re-called the 5' RACE reads with MiXCR. The table records approximately 680,000 distinct CDR3 sequences, about 7% of them present only once. The CDR3 runs 17 residues. The germline V gene has CDR1 SEHNR and CDR2 FQNEAQ (reference sequence). The V end was cut by 5 bases, the J end by 4 bases, with 23 bases between. This clonotype was seen only a few times. Antigen specificity is unknown. The data were also submitted as part of a second study, on yellow fever vaccine responses in identical twins.

This clonotype originated in a woman in her late teens or twenties in good health. The rearrangement uses TRBV7-9 and TRBJ1-2; possibly TRBD1 for D (5 bases). Material for sequencing was PBMCs. CDR3 amino acids: CASSLVGTSGTGYGYTF. The CDR3 nucleotides are TGTGCCAGCAGCCTAGTCGGGACTTCGGGGACGGGCTATGGCTACACCTTC.